Many counts were recorded for the clone carrying this T cell receptor beta chain. RNA transcripts were the template for amplifying TCR beta CDR3 regions. The HTBI set primed first-round TCR CDR3 RT-PCR. TCRdb used MiXCR to reprocess the multiplex PCR reads, holding one entry per CDR3 protein. The sample consists of 650,000 to 700,000 distinct CDR3 sequences, approximately 15% of them appearing once. This sample was taken from a study of T cells in Graves' hyperthyroidism and ophthalmopathy. The CDR3 totals 14 residues. Trimming took off 0 bases at V and 8 bases at J, with 16 bases between the two ends. In germline, CDR1 is DFQATT, CDR2 SNEGSKA (reference sequence). Patients were excluded for uncontrolled infection, other autoimmune disease, pregnancy or lactation. The source of the PBMCs was about 10 ml of fresh peripheral blood.

Sequencing was carried out using blood. This clonotype originated in a man between 50 and 59 years old with Graves' hyperthyroidism. The V and J genes are TRBV20-1 and TRBJ1-2; tentatively, D is TRBD1 (5 bases). The CDR3: CSAREIQGVQGYTF. The CDR3 bases are TGCAGTGCTAGAGAGATCCAGGGAGTTCAGGGCTACACCTTC.